The rows below give T cell receptor beta chains drawn from one sample of a study of T cell responses to AZD1222 COVID-19 vaccine. Using immunoSEQ multiplex PCR, the repertoire was profiled, and TCRdb retains in-frame clones only, with some absent. Found here are 140,000 to 150,000 clones, around 90% of them singletons; the top ten hold approximately 5.6%. The material sequenced was peripheral blood, taken 28 days after the second dose of the MenACWY control vaccine. The receptors here all came from an adult who received the MenACWY meningococcal vaccine as a control. CDR3s include the opening cysteine and the closing phenylalanine or tryptophan. D genes are given only for firm matches. Clone size is given for some rows only: seen once, a few or many times, or a class if the clone is expanded.

CDR3 protein | CDR3 DNA | clone size | J gene | V gene | D gene
CASSHRDTTYEQYF | TGCGCCAGCAGCCACCGGGACACCACCTACGAGCAGTACTTC | - | TRBJ2-7 | TRBV4-1 | -
CASSLGLNSNQPQHF | TGCGCCAGCAGCTTGGGGCTAAACAGCAATCAGCCCCAGCATTTT | - | TRBJ1-5 | TRBV5-1 | -
CASSLVQESTEAFF | TGTGCCAGCAGCTTAGTCCAGGAAAGTACTGAAGCTTTCTTT | - | TRBJ1-1 | TRBV11-3 | -
CASSLAGAGQPQHF | TGCGCCAGCAGCTTGGCGGGGGCAGGGCAGCCCCAGCATTTT | - | TRBJ1-5 | TRBV5-1 | -
CASSLRGGTEAFF | TGTGCCAGCAGCTTAAGAGGGGGCACTGAAGCTTTCTTT | - | TRBJ1-1 | TRBV7-3 | -
CATQEQGRTGELFF | TGTGCCACGCAAGAACAGGGGCGCACCGGGGAGCTGTTTTTT | once | TRBJ2-2 | TRBV24-1 | TRBD1
CASSTVLAQPQHF | TGTGCCAGCAGTACAGTCTTAGCTCAGCCCCAGCATTTT | - | TRBJ1-5 | TRBV6-5 | -
CAISAGAKTNYGYTF | TGTGCCATCAGTGCCGGTGCAAAGACTAACTATGGCTACACCTTC | - | TRBJ1-2 | TRBV10-3 | -
CASSPYGGLYNSPLHF | TGCGCCAGCAGCCCTTATGGGGGACTTTATAATTCACCCCTCCACTTT | - | TRBJ1-6 | TRBV4-1 | -
CASSPGQAFYEQYF | TGTGCCAGCAGCCCCGGACAGGCCTTCTACGAGCAGTACTTC | once | TRBJ2-7 | TRBV6-2/TRBV6-3 | TRBD1
CASGTDNQPQHF | TGTGCCAGCGGGACGGACAATCAGCCCCAGCATTTT | - | TRBJ1-5 | TRBV7-2 | -
CATNIGGPTDTQYF | TGTGCCACCAACATAGGGGGGCCGACAGATACGCAGTATTTT | - | TRBJ2-3 | TRBV10-3 | -
CASRGQAYTGELFF | TGTGCCAGTAGGGGACAGGCCTACACCGGGGAGCTGTTTTTT | - | TRBJ2-2 | TRBV19 | TRBD1
CASSLAVANTEAFF | TGTGCCAGCAGCTTAGCGGTGGCGAACACTGAAGCTTTCTTT | - | TRBJ1-1 | TRBV7-2 | -
CASRGGPSYNSPLHF | TGTGCCAGCAGGGGGGGGCCCTCCTATAATTCACCCCTCCACTTT | once | TRBJ1-6 | TRBV6-5 | -
CASSVSVSTEAFF | TGTGCCAGTAGTGTGAGTGTGAGCACTGAAGCTTTCTTT | - | TRBJ1-1 | TRBV19 | -
CASGLDLNQPQHF | TGTGCTAGTGGTTTGGACCTAAATCAGCCCCAGCATTTT | - | TRBJ1-5 | TRBV12-5 | -
CASSLSDGYGYTF | TGTGCCAGCAGCTTATCAGATGGCTATGGCTACACCTTC | - | TRBJ1-2 | TRBV7-9 | -
CATSDGNTYNEQFF | TGTGCCACTTCCGACGGAAATACCTACAATGAGCAGTTCTTC | - | TRBJ2-1 | TRBV24-1 | -
CASSLLTGGNTEAFF | TGTGCCAGCTCACTTCTTACCGGAGGGAACACTGAAGCTTTCTTT | once | TRBJ1-1 | TRBV18 | -
CATSRVEETQYF | TGTGCCACCAGCAGAGTTGAAGAGACCCAGTACTTC | - | TRBJ2-5 | TRBV15 | -
CASSPSGGSNQPQHF | TGTGCCAGCAGCCCGTCAGGGGGAAGCAATCAGCCCCAGCATTTT | once | TRBJ1-5 | TRBV7-3 | TRBD1
CASSQEPGLGPNTEAFF | TGTGCCAGCAGCCAGGAGCCGGGCCTGGGTCCGAACACTGAAGCTTTCTTT | - | TRBJ1-1 | TRBV6-2/TRBV6-3 | -
CASSISPGADTQYF | TGCGCCAGCAGCATAAGCCCCGGTGCAGATACGCAGTATTTT | - | TRBJ2-3 | TRBV4-1 | -